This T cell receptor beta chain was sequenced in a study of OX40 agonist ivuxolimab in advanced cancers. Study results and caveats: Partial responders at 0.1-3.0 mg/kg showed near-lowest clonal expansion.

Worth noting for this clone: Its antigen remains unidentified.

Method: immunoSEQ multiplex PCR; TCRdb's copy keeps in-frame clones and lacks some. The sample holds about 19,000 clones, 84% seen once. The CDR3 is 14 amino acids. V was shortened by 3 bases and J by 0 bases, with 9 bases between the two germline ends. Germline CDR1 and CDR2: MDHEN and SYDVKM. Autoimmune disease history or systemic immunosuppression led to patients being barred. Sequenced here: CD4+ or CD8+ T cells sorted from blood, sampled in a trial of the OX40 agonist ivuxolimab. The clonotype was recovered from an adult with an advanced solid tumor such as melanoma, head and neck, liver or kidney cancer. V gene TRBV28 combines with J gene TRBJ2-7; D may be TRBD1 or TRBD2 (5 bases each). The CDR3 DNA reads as TGTGCCAGCAGTTTCCCCGGGGCCTCCTACGAGCAGTACTTC. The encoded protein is CASSFPGASYEQYF.